This T cell receptor (beta chain) originates from a study of T cell repertoires in cytomegalovirus infection. Each CDR3 protein gets one entry after TCRdb re-called the reads with MiXCR. The profile covers approximately 290,000 distinct CDR3 sequences, with roughly 25% appearing a single time and approximately 14% taken by the ten largest. The CDR3 has 15 residues. Losses at the gene ends were 3 bases for V and 6 bases for J; bases not matched to a gene: 5. Germline V gene lookup returns CDR1 DFQATT and CDR2 SNEGSKA (reference sequence). The V and J genes are TRBV20-1 and TRBJ2-3; 14 bases align to TRBD2. The source is a human donor in good health (CMV status not recorded). Some clones in this sample may be carry-over from other donors' samples. What was sequenced was PBMCs. The CDR3 nucleotides read TGCAGTGCTAGTGGGACTAGCGGGAGTACGGATACGCAGTATTTT. It translates to CSASGTSGSTDTQYF.